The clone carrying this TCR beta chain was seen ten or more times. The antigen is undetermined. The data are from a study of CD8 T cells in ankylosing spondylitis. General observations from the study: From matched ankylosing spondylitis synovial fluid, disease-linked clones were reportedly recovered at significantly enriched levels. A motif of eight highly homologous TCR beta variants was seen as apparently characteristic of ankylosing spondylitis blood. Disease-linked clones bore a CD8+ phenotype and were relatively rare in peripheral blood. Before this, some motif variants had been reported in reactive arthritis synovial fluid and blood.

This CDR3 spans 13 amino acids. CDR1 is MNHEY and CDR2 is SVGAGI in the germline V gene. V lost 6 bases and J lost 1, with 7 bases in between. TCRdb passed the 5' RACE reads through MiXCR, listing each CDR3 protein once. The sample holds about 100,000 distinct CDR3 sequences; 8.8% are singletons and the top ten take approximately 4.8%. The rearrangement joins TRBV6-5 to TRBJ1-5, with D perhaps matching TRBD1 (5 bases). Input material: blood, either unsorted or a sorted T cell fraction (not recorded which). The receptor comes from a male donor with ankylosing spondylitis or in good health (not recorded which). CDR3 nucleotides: TGTGCCAGCAGCCGGGGGAGCAATCAGCCCCAGCATTTT. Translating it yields CASSRGSNQPQHF.